This TCR beta chain was sequenced in a study of T-cell memory formation after mild COVID-19. Barcoded TCR alpha and TCR beta cDNA libraries with UMIs came from 5'RACE using constant-segment primers. TCRdb itself ran the 5' RACE reads through MiXCR, one entry per CDR3 protein. Among hundreds of thousands of distinct CDR3 sequences listed, nearly 25% were seen once. Losses at the gene ends were 5 bases for V and 8 bases for J; bases not matched to a gene: 2. Germline V CDR1 and CDR2: KGHDR, SFDVKD. The CDR3 extends over 13 amino acids. V gene TRBV24-1 combines with J gene TRBJ2-1; 10 positions match TRBD2. The sequenced material came from PBMCs or a T cell subset sorted from them (not recorded which). This clonotype was obtained from an adult woman who had mild COVID-19 (a few samples of this study predate the infection). Cell type and time point are not known. CDR3 protein: CATSGLAGDEQFF. The CDR3 region has the DNA TGTGCCACCAGTGGACTAGCGGGCGATGAGCAGTTCTTC.